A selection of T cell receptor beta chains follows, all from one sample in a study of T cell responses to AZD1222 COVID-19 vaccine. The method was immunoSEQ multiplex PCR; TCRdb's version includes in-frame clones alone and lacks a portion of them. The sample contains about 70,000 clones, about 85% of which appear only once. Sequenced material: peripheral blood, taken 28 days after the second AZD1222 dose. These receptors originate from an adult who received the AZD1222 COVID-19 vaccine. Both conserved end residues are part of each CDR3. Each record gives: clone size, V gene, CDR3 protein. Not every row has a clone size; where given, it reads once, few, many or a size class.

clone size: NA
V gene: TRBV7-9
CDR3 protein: CASSPPGGYNSPLHF

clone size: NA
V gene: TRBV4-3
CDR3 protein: CASSQDGKANYGYTF

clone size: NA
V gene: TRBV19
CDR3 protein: CATLPRGSNQPQHF

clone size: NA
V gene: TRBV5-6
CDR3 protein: CASSLALGGYNEQFF

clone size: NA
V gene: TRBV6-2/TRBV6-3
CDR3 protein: CASSRLLAGGLSYNEQFF

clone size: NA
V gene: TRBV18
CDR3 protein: CASSPGQNQPQHF

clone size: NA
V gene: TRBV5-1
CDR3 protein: CASSYIGGAGQPQHF

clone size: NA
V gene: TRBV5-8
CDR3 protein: CARGSVRAETQYF

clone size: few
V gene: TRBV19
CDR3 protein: CAGGDGGNSPLHF

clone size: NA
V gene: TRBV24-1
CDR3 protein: CATSDPLQETQYF

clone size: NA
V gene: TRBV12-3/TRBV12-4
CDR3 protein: CASSRDRNTEAFF

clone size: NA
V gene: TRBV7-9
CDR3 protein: CAVRSEDEKLFF

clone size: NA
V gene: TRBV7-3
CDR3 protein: CASSLTPGSGANVLTF

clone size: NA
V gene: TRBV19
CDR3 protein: CASSFGQGETQYF

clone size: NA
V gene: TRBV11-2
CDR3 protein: CASSLGTSGSNEQFF

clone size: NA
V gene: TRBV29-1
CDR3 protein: CSAEPGTFRGSTEAFF

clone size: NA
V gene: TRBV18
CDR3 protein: CASSPGELTGYTF

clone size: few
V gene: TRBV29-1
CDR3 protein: CSGQAGYGYTF

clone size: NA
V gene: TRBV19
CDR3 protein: CASSKGQGGEKLFF

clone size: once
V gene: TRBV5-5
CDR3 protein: CASSFQGNTEAFF

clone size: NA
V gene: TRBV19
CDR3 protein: CASKPQGRNTEAFF

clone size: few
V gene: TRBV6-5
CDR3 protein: CASRPGQMNTEAFF

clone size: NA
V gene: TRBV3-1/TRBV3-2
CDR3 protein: CASSLGLRDPLYEQYF

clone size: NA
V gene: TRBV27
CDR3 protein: CASSLAWGDTEAFF

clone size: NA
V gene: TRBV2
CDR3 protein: CASKRVTTKNIQYF

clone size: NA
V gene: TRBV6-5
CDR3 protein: CATTGITYNEQFF

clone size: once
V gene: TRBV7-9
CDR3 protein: CASSFGANTEAFF

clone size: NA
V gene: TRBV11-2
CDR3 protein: CASMLSPTLNTEAFF

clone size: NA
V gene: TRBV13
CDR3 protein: CASSPARGGGPGDEQFF

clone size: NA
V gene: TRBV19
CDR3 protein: CASRGTGANEQFF

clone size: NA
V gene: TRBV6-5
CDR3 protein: CASSYARSTDTQYF

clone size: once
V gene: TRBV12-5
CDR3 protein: CASGLTLMGNQPQHF

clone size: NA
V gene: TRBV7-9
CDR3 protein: CASSTSVNTGELFF

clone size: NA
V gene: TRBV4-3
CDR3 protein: CASSQDVASSQHF

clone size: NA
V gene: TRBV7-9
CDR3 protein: CASSYPQEEYPFGEQYF

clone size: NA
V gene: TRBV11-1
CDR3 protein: CASSLGSGDTQYF

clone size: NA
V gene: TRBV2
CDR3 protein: CASFGVMNTEAFF

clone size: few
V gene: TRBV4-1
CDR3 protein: CASSQDGRAYNEQFF

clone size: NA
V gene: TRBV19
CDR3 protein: CASSPDRGYTF

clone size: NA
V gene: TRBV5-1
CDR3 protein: CASSLGPYNEQFF

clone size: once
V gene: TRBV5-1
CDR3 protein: CASSLTGAGGELFF

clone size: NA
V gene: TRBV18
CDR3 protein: CASSPPGGGITGYTF

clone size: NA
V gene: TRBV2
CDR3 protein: CASRTGNGAKNIQYF

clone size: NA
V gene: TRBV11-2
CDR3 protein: CASSPGTGIAGELFF

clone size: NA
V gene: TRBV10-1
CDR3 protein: CASSDPGLRGTDTQYF

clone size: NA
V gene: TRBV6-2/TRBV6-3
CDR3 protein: CASSYSINYQETQYF

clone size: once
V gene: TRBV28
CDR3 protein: CASSLPRGLATNEQFF

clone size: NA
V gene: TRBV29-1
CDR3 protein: CSPELAGARDTQYF

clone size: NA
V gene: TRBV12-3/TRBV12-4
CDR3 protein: CASILEGNQPQHF

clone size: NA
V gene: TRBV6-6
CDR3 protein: CASSPQGLAGVGGSYNEQFF

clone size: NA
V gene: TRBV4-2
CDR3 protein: CASSQALAGATDTQYF

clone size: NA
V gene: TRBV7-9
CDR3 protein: CASLATGTSNNEQFF

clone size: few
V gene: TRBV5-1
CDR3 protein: CASSLADSDYGYTF

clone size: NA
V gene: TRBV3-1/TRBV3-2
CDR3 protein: CASSPRVDSPLHF

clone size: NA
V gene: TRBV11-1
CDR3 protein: CASSPGLAGYYEQYF

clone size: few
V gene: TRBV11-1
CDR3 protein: CASSSQQETQYF

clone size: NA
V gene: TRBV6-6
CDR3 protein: CASSYSTTGNTIYF

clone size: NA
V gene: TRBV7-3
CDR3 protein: CASSLSSRLAGGQQFF